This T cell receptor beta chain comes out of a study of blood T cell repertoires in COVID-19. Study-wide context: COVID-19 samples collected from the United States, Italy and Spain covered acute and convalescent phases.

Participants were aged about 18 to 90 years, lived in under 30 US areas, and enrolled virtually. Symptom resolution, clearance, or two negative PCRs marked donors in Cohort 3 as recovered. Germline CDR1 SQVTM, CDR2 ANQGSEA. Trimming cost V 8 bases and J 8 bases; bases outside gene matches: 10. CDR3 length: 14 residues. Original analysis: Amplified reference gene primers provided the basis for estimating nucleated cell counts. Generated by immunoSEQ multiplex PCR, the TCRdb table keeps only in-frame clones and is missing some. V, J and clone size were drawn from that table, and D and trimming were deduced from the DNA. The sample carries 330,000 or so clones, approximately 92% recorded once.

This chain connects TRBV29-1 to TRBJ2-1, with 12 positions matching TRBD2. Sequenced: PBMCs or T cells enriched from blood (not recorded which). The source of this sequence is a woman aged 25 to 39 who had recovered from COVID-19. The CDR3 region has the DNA TGCAGCACCCGACGACTAGCGGGAGACGATGAGCAGTTCTTC. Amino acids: CSTRRLAGDDEQFF.